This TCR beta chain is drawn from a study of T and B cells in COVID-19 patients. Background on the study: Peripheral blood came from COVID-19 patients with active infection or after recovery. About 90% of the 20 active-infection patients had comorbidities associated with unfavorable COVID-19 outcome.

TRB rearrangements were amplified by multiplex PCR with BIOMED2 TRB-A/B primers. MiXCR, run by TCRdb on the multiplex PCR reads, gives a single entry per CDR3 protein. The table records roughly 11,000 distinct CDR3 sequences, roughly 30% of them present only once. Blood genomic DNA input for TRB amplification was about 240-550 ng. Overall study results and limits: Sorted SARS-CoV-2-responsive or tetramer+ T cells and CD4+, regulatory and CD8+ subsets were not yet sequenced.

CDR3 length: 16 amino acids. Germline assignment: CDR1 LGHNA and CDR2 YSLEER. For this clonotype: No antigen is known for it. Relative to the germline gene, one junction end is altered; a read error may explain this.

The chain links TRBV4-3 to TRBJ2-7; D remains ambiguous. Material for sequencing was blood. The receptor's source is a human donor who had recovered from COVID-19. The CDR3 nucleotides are TGTGCCAGCAGCCAAGAAAACAGAGGAACTCCCGACCCGCTGTACTTC. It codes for CASSQENRGTPDPLYF.